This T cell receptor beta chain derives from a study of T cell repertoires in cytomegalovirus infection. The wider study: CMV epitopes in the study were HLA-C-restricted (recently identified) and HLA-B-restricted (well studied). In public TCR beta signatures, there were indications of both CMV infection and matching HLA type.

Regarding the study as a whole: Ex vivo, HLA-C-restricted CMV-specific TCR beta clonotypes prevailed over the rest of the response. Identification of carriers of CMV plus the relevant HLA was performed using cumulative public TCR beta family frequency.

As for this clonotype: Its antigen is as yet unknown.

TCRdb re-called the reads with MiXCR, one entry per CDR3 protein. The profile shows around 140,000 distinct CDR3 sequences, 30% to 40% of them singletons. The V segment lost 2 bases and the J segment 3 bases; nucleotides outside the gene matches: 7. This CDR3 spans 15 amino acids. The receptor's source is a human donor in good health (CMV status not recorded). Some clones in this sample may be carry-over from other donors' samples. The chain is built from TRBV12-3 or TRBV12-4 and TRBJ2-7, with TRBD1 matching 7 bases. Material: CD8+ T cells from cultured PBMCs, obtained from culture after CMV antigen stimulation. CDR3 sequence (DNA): TGTGCCAGCAGTTTACAAGGGGGCTCGGTCTACGAGCAGTACTTC. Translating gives CASSLQGGSVYEQYF.